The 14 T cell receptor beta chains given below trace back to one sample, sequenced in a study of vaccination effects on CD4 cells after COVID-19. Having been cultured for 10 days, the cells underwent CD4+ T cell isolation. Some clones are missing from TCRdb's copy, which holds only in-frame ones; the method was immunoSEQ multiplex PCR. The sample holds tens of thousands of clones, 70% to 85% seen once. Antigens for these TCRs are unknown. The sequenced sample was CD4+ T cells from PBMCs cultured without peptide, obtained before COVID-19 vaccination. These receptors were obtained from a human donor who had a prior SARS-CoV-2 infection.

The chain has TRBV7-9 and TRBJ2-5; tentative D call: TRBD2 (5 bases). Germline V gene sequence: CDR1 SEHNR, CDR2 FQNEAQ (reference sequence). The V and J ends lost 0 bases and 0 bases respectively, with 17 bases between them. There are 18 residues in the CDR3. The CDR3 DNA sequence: TGTGCCAGCAGCTTAGCGCTAGGAGGATTGGGGTACCAAGAGACCCAGTACTTC. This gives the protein CASSLALGGLGYQETQYF.

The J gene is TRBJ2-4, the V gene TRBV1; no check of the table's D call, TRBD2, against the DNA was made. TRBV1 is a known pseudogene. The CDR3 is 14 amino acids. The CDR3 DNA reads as TGCACCAGCAGCCAAGACGGAGCCAAAAACATTCAGTACTTC. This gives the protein CTSSQDGAKNIQYF.

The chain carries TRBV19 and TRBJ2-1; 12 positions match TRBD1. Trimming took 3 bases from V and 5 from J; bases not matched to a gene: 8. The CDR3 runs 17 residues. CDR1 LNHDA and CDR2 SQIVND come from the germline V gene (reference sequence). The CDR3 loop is CASSMGSGQGADNEQFF. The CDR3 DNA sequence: TGTGCCAGTAGTATGGGTTCGGGACAGGGGGCCGACAATGAGCAGTTCTTC.

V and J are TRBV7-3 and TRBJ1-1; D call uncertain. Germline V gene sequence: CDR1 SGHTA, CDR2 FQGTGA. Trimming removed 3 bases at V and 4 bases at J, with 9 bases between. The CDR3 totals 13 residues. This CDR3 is CASSFGGFTEAFF. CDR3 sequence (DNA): TGTGCCAGCAGCTTTGGAGGATTCACTGAAGCTTTCTTT.

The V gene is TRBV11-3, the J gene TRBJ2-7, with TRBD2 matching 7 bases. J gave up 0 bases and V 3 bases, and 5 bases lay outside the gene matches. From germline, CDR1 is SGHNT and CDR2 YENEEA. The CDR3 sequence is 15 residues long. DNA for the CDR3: TGTGCCAGCAGCTTGGGGACTACTTACTCCTACGAGCAGTACTTC. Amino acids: CASSLGTTYSYEQYF.

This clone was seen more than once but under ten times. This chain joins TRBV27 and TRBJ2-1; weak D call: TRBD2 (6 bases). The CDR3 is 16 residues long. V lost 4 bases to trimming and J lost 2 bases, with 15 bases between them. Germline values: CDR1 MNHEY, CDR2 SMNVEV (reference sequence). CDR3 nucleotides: TGTGCCAGCAGTTACTTTCGTAGCGGCGCCTACAATGAGCAGTTCTTC. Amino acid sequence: CASSYFRSGAYNEQFF.

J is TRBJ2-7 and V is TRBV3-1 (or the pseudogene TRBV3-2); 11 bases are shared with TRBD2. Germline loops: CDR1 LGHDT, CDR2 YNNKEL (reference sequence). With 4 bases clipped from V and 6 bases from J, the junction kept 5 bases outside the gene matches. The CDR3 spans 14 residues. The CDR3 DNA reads TGTGCCAGCAGCCGACTAGCGGGGCGAAGCGAGCAGTACTTC. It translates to CASSRLAGRSEQYF.

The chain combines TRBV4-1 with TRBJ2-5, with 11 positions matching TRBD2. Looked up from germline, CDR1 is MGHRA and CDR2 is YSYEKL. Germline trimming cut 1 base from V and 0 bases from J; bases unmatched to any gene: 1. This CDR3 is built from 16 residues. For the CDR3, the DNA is TGCGCCAGCAGCCAAGCTAGCGGGGGGTACCAAGAGACCCAGTACTTC. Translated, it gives CASSQASGGYQETQYF.

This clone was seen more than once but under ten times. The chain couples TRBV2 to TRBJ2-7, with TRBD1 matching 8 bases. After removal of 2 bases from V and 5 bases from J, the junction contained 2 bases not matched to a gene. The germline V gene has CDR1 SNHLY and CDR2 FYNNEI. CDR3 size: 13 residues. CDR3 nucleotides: TGTGCCAGCAGTGAACAGGGGGCCCACGAGCAGTACTTC. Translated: CASSEQGAHEQYF. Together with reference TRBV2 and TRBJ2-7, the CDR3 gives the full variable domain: EPEVTQTPSHQVTQMGQEVILRCVPISNHLYFYWYRQILGQKVEFLVSFYNNEISEKSEIFDDQFSVERPDGSNFTLKIRSTKLEDSAMYFCASSEQGAHEQYFGPGTRLTVT.

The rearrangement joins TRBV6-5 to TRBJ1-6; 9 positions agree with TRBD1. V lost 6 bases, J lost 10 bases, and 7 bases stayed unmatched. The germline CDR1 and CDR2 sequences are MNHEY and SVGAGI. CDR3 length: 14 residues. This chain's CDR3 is CASSRTGVGSPLHF. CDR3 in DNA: TGTGCCAGCAGCCGGACAGGGGTTGGATCACCCCTCCACTTT.

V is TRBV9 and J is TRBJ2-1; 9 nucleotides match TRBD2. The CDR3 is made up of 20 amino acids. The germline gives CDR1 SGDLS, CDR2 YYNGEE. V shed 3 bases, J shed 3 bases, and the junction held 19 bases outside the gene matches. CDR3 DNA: TGTGCCAGCAGCGCGACTAGCGGTCTTCCGGGGGCTACTATCTACAATGAGCAGTTCTTC. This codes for CASSATSGLPGATIYNEQFF.

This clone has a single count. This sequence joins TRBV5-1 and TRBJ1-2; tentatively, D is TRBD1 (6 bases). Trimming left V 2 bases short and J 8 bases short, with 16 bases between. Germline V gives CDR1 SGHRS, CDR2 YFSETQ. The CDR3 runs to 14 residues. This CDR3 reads CASSFTTGGAGYTF. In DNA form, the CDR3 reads TGCGCCAGCAGCTTTACGACAGGAGGGGCAGGCTACACCTTC.

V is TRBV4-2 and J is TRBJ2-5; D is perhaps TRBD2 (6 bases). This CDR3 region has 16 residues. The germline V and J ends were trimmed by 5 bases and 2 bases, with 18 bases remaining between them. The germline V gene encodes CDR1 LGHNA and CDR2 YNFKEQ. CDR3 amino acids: CASSSTGVLQQETQYF. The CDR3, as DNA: TGTGCCAGCAGCTCGACGGGAGTGCTGCAACAAGAGACCCAGTACTTC.

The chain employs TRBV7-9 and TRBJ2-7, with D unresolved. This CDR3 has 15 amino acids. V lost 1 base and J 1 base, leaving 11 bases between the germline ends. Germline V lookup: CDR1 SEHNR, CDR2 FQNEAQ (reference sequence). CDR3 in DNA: TGTGCCAGCAGCTTAGGTCCCGGGCTATCCTACGAGCAGTACTTC. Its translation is CASSLGPGLSYEQYF.